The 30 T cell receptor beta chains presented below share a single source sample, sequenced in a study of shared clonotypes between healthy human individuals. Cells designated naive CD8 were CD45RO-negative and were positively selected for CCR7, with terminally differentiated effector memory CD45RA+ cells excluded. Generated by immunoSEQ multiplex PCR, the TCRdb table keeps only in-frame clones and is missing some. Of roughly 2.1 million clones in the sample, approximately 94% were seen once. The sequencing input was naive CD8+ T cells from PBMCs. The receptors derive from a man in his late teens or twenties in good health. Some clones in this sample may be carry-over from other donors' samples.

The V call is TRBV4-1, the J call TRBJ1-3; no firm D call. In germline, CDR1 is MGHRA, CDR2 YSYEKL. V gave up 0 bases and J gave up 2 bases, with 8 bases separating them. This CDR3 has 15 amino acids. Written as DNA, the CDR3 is TGCGCCAGCAGCCAAGATAAGTCCCCTGGAAACACCATATATTTT. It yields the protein CASSQDKSPGNTIYF.

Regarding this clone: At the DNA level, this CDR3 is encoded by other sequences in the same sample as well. CDR3 nucleotides: TGCGCCAGCAGCCAGGGACTAGCGGGGCCCTACGAGCAGTACTTC. Its protein product is CASSQGLAGPYEQYF. The rearrangement links TRBV4-1 to TRBJ2-7; the match to TRBD2 covers 13 bases. Unmatched junction bases numbered 1, after V lost 3 bases and J lost 2 bases. Germline values: CDR1 MGHRA, CDR2 YSYEKL. This CDR3 has 15 residues.

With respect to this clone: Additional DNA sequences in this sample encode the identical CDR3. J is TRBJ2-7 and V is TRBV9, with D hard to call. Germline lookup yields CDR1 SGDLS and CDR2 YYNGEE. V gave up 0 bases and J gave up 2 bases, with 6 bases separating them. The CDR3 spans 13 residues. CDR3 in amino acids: CASSVGSPYEQYF. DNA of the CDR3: TGTGCCAGCAGCGTAGGGAGTCCCTACGAGCAGTACTTC.

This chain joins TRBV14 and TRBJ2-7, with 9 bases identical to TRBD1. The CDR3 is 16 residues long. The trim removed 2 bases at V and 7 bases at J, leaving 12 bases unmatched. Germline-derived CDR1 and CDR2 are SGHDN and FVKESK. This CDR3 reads CASSQRRTGQGGEQYF. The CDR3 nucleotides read TGTGCCAGCAGCCAAAGGCGAACGGGACAGGGCGGGGAGCAGTACTTC.

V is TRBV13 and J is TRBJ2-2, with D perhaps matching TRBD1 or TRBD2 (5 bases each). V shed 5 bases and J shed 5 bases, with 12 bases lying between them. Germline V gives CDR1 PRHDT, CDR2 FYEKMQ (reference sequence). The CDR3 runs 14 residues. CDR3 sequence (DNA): TGTGCCAGCAGCCGGGACCCCGAGACCGGGGAGCTGTTTTTT. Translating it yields CASSRDPETGELFF. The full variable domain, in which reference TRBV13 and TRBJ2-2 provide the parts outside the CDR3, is AAGVIQSPRHLIKEKRETATLKCYPIPRHDTVYWYQQGPGQDPQFLISFYEKMQSDKGSIPDRFSAQQFSDYHSELNMSSLELGDSALYFCASSRDPETGELFFGEGSRLTVL.

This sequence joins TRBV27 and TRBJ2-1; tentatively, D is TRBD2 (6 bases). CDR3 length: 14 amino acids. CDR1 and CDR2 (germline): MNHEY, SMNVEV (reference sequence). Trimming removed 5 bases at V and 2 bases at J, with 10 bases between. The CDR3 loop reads CASSPASAYNEQFF. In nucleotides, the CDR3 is TGTGCCAGCAGTCCCGCTAGCGCCTACAATGAGCAGTTCTTC.

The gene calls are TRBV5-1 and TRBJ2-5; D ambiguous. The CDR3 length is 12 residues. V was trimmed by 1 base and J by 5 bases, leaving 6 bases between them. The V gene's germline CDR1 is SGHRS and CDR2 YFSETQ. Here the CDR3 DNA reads TGCGCCAGCAGCTTGCCATTGGAGACCCAGTACTTC. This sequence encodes CASSLPLETQYF.

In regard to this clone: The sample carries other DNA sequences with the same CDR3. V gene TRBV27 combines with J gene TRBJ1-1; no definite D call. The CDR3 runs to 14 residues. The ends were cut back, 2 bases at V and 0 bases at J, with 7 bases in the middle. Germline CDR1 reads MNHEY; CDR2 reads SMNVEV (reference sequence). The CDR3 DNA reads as TGTGCCAGCAGTTTACGCGGGATGAACACTGAAGCTTTCTTT. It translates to CASSLRGMNTEAFF.

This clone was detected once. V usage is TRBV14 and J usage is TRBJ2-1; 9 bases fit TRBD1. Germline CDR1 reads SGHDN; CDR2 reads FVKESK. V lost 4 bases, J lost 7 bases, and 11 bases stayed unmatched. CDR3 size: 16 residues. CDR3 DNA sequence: TGTGCCAGCAGCCCCCGGACAGGGGAAGGGTGGAATGAGCAGTTCTTC. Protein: CASSPRTGEGWNEQFF. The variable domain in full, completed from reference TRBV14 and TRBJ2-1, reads EAGVTQFPSHSVIEKGQTVTLRCDPISGHDNLYWYRRVMGKEIKFLLHFVKESKQDESGMPNNRFLAERTGGTYSTLKVQPAELEDSGVYFCASSPRTGEGWNEQFFGPGTRLTVL.

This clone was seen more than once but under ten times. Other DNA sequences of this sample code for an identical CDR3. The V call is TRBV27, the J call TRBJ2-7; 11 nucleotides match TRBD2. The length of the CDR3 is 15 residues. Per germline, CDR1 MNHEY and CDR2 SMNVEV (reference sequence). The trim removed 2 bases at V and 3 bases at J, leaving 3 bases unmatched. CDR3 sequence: CASSLRGTSGYEQYF. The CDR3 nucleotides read TGTGCCAGCAGTTTAAGGGGGACTAGCGGCTACGAGCAGTACTTC.

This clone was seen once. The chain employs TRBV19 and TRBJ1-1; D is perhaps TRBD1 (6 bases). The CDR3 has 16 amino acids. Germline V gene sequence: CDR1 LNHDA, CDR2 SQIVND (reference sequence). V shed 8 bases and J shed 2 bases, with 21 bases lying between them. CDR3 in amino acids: CASGTVTGALNTEAFF. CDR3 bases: TGTGCCAGTGGGACCGTTACGGGGGCCCTCAACACTGAAGCTTTCTTT.

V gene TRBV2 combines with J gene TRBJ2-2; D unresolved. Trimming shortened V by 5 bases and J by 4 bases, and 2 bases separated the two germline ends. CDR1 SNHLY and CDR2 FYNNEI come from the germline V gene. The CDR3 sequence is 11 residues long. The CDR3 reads CASSSTGELFF. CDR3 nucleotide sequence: TGTGCCAGCAGTAGCACCGGGGAGCTGTTTTTT.

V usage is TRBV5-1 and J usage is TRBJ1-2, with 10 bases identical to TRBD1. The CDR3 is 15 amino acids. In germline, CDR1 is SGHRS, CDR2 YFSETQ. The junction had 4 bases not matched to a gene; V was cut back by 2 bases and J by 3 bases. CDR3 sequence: CASSFVGTGDYGYTF. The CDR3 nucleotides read TGCGCCAGCAGCTTCGTTGGGACAGGGGACTATGGCTACACCTTC.

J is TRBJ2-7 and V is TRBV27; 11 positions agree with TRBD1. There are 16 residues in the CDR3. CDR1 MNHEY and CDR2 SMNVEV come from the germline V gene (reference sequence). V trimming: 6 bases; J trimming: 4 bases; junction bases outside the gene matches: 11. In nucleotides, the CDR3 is TGTGCCAGCAGGCTCGCGGGACAGGGGGTCGGATACGAGCAGTACTTC. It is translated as CASRLAGQGVGYEQYF.

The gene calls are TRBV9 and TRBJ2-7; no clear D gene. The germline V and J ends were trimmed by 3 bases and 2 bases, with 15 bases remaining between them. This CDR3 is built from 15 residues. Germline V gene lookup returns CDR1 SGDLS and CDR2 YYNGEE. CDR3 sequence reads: CASSARHGETYEQYF. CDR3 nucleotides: TGTGCCAGCAGCGCCCGACACGGAGAGACCTACGAGCAGTACTTC.

The CDR3 spells CASSLAGMDHGYTF. The DNA of the CDR3 is TGTGCCAGCAGCTTAGCGGGGATGGACCATGGCTACACCTTC. This chain uses TRBV7-2 with TRBJ1-2; D uncertain. V was trimmed by 0 bases and J by 6 bases, leaving 11 bases between them. Germline V CDR1 and CDR2: SGHTA, FQGNSA. CDR3 length: 14 residues.

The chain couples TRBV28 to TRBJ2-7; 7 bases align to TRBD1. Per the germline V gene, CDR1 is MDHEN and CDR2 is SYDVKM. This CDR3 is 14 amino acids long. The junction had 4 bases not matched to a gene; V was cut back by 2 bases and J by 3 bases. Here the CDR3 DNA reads TGTGCCAGCAGTTTAGAAGGGGGCGGCTACGAGCAGTACTTC. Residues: CASSLEGGGYEQYF.

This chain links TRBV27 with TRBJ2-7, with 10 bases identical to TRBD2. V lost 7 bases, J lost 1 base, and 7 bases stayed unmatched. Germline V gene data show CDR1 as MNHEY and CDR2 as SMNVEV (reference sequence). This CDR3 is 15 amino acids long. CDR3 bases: TGTGCCAGCATCCTCGTAGCGGGAGGATCCTACGAGCAGTACTTC. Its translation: CASILVAGGSYEQYF.

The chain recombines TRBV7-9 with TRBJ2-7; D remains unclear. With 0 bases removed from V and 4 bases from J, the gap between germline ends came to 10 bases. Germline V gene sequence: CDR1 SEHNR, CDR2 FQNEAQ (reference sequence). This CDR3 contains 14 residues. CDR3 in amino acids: CASSLAQQQYEQYF. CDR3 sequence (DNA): TGTGCCAGCAGCTTAGCGCAACAGCAATACGAGCAGTACTTC.

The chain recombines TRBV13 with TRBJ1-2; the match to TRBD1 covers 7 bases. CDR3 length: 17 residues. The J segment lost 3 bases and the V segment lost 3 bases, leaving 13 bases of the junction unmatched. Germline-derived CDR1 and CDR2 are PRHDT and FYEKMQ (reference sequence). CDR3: CASSFGFQGVDDYGYTF. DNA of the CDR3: TGTGCCAGCAGCTTTGGGTTCCAGGGGGTGGATGACTATGGCTACACCTTC.

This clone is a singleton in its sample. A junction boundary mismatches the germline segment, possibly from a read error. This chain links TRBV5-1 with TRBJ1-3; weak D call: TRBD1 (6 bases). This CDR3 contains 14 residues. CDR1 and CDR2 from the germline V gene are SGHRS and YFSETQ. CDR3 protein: CASSLDPGDGGVDF. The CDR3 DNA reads TGCGCCAGCAGCTTGGATCCAGGGGACGGAGGGGTTGATTTT.

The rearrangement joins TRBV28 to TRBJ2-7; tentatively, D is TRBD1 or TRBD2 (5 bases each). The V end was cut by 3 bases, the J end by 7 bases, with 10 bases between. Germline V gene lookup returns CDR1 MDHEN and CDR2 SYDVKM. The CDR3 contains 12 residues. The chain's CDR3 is CASSLGVGEQYF. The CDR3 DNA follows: TGTGCCAGCAGTTTGGGGGTTGGGGAGCAGTACTTC.

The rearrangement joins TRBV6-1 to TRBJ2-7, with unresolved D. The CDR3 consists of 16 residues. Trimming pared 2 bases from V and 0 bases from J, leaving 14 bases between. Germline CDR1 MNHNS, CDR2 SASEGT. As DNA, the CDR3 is TGTGCCAGCAGTGAACCGGCCTTGCCGAGCTCCTACGAGCAGTACTTC. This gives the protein CASSEPALPSSYEQYF.

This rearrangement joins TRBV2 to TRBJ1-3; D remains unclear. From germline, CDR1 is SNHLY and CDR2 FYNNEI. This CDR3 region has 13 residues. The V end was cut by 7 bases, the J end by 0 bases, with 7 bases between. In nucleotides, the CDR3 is TGTGCCAGCACCGCCTCCTCTGGAAACACCATATATTTT. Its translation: CASTASSGNTIYF.

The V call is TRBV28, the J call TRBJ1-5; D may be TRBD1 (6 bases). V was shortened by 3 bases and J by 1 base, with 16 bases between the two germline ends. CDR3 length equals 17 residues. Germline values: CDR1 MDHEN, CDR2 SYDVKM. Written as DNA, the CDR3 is TGTGCCAGCAGTTTTGTCGTACAGGGACACAGCAATCAGCCCCAGCATTTT. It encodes CASSFVVQGHSNQPQHF.

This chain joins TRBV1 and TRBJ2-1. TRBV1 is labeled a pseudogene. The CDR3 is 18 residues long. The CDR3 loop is CTSTDFRGAATGYNEQFF. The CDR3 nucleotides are TGCACCAGCACAGACTTTAGGGGGGCAGCTACGGGTTACAATGAGCAGTTCTTC.

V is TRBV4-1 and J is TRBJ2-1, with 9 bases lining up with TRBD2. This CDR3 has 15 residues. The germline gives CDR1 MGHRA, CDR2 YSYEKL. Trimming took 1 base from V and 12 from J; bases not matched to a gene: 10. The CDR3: CASSQVTLAGSGQFF. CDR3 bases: TGCGCCAGCAGCCAAGTTACCCTAGCGGGATCAGGGCAGTTCTTC.

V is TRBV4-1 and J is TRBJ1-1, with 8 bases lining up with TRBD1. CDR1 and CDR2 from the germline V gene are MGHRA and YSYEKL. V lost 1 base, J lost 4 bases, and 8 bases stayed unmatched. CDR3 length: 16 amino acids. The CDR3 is CASSQARTGWTTEAFF. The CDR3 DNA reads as TGCGCCAGCAGCCAAGCCCGGACAGGGTGGACCACTGAAGCTTTCTTT.

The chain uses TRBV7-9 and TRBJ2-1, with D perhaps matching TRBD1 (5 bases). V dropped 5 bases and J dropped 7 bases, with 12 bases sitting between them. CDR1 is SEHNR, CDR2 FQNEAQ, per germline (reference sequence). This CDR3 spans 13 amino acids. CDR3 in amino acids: CASSRTDSNEQFF. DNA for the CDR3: TGTGCCAGCAGCCGAACCGACAGTAATGAGCAGTTCTTC.

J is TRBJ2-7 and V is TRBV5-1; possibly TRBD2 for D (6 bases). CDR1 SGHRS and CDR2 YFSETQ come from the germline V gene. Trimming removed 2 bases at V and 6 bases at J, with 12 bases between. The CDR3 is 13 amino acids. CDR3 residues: CASSFGRESEQYF. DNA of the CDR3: TGCGCCAGCAGCTTTGGACGGGAGTCCGAGCAGTACTTC.